What follows are 26 T cell receptor beta chains derived from one specimen sequenced in a study of beta chain features in type 1 diabetes. As every portion of the isolated RNA was reverse transcribed, the sequencing read expressed TCRB transcripts. Sequencing used immunoSEQ multiplex PCR; TCRdb keeps in-frame clones, though not all of them. The repertoire consists of 240,000 or so clones, with approximately 70% occurring once and the leading ten covering about 0.05%. Input material: naive CD4+ T cells from blood. The source is a man under 40 in good health.

V and J are TRBV29-1 and TRBJ2-5, with D perhaps assigned TRBD1 or TRBD2 (6 bases each). The CDR3 is 12 residues long. The V end lost 7 bases, the J end lost 5 bases, and 14 bases lay between the germline ends. The V gene's germline CDR1 is SQVTM and CDR2 ANQGSEA. CDR3 DNA: TGCAGCGGTATGAGGGGGGCTGAGACCCAGTACTTC. Its translation: CSGMRGAETQYF.

V and J are TRBV15 and TRBJ2-5; the D gene is possibly TRBD2 (5 bases). V was clipped by 0 bases and J by 5 bases, with 16 bases between them. The length of the CDR3 is 16 residues. In germline, CDR1 is LNHNV, CDR2 YYDKDF (reference sequence). CDR3 nucleotide sequence: TGTGCCACCAGCAGAGATCGACAAGGGAGAGGGGAGACCCAGTACTTC. Translation: CATSRDRQGRGETQYF. The entire variable domain, with the rest obtained from reference TRBV15 and TRBJ2-5, is as follows: DAMVIQNPRYQVTQFGKPVTLSCSQTLNHNVMYWYQQKSSQAPKLLFHYYDKDFNNEADTPDNFQSRRPNTSFCFLDIRSPGLGDTAMYLCATSRDRQGRGETQYFGPGTRLLVL.

This clone was seen a handful of times. The chain is built from TRBV28 and TRBJ2-7; D unresolved. The germline V gene has CDR1 MDHEN and CDR2 SYDVKM. V was clipped by 4 bases and J by 2 bases, with 9 bases between them. The CDR3 extends over 13 amino acids. The CDR3 region has the DNA TGTGCCAGCAGTTCCCGAGCCCCCTACGAGCAGTACTTC. Protein product: CASSSRAPYEQYF.

This clone was seen once. This chain uses TRBV28 with TRBJ2-5; 7 bases are a match to TRBD1. Trimming cost V 5 bases and J 6 bases; bases outside gene matches: 9. Germline CDR1 is MDHEN and CDR2 is SYDVKM. The CDR3 contains 14 residues. This CDR3 reads CASSGSRQGKTQYF. The CDR3 region has the DNA TGTGCCAGCAGTGGTTCTAGACAGGGAAAGACCCAGTACTTC. The full variable domain, completed using reference TRBV28 and TRBJ2-5, is DVKVTQSSRYLVKRTGEKVFLECVQDMDHENMFWYRQDPGLGLRLIYFSYDVKMKEKGDIPEGYSVSREKKERFSLILESASTNQTSMYLCASSGSRQGKTQYFGPGTRLLVL.

This sequence joins TRBV25-1 and TRBJ2-1, with D perhaps matching TRBD2 (5 bases). The V end lost 6 bases, the J end lost 3 bases, and 9 bases lay between the germline ends. Per germline, CDR1 MGHDK and CDR2 SYGVNS. CDR3 size: 13 residues. The CDR3 DNA is TGTGCCAGCAGGGTTGAGGGCTACAATGAGCAGTTCTTC. Translation: CASRVEGYNEQFF.

This chain links TRBV30 with TRBJ2-7, with D possibly TRBD1 on 6 matching bases. This CDR3 comprises 12 residues. V was trimmed by 2 bases and J by 2 bases, leaving 7 bases between them. Germline V lookup: CDR1 GTSNPN, CDR2 SVGIG (reference sequence). CDR3 bases: TGTGCCTGGAGTCGGACAGCCTACGAGCAGTACTTC. Protein sequence: CAWSRTAYEQYF.

The CDR3 DNA sequence: TGTGCCAGCAGCTTAGCGGGGCGTGCAACTAATGAAAAACTGTTTTTT. This translates into CASSLAGRATNEKLFF. This rearrangement joins TRBV7-2 to TRBJ1-4, with D perhaps matching TRBD1 (5 bases). Germline V lookup: CDR1 SGHTA, CDR2 FQGNSA. This CDR3 contains 16 residues. Trimming shortened V by 0 bases and J by 0 bases, and 8 bases separated the two germline ends.

This chain connects TRBV10-3 to TRBJ2-3, with D unclear. Germline V gene sequence: CDR1 ENHRY, CDR2 SYGVKD. CDR3 length equals 15 residues. Trimming left V 4 bases short and J 0 bases short, with 11 bases between. CDR3 residues: CAISGSQTSTDTQYF. Written as DNA, the CDR3 is TGTGCCATCAGTGGATCCCAGACTAGCACAGATACGCAGTATTTT.

The chain combines TRBV19 with TRBJ2-7, with D unresolved. Trimming shortened V by 3 bases and J by 4 bases, and 13 bases separated the two germline ends. The CDR3 extends over 14 amino acids. Germline CDR1 and CDR2: LNHDA and SQIVND (reference sequence). CDR3 in DNA: TGTGCCAGTAGTATGGTGCCGAGCACATACGAGCAGTACTTC. Translating gives CASSMVPSTYEQYF.

The V call is TRBV27, the J call TRBJ2-3; 8 bases align to TRBD2. V lost 5 bases to trimming and J lost 3 bases; unmatched junction nucleotides: 13. Germline V CDR1 and CDR2: MNHEY, SMNVEV (reference sequence). This CDR3 spans 17 amino acids. The CDR3 DNA follows: TGTGCCAGCAGTCCCCATCTTGCGGGAGGTATGACAGATACGCAGTATTTT. Amino acids: CASSPHLAGGMTDTQYF.

This clone was counted only a few times. The chain has TRBV7-9 and TRBJ2-5, with D possibly TRBD2 on 6 matching bases. V was cut by 5 bases and J by 5 bases, with 15 bases left in between. Germline CDR1 is SEHNR and CDR2 is FQNEAQ (reference sequence). This CDR3 has 14 residues. The CDR3, as DNA: TGTGCCAGCAGCCCCGGCGGAGGGTGGGAGACCCAGTACTTC. Translated, it gives CASSPGGGWETQYF.

The rearrangement links TRBV7-2 to TRBJ2-2, with D perhaps matching TRBD1 (6 bases). This CDR3 contains 14 residues. Between the trimmed V and J ends, which lost 7 bases and 1 base, there was a span of 10 bases. CDR1 is SGHTA, CDR2 FQGNSA, per germline. The CDR3 loop reads CASTPTGNTGELFF. DNA for the CDR3: TGTGCCAGCACCCCGACAGGGAACACCGGGGAGCTGTTTTTT. The complete variable domain, with remaining parts taken from reference TRBV7-2 and TRBJ2-2, reads GAGVSQSPSNKVTEKGKDVELRCDPISGHTALYWYRQSLGQGLEFLIYFQGNSAPDKSGLPSDRFSAERTGGSVSTLTIQRTQQEDSAVYLCASTPTGNTGELFFGEGSRLTVL.

This rearrangement joins TRBV30 to TRBJ2-3; 7 nucleotides line up with TRBD2. Germline lookup yields CDR1 GTSNPN and CDR2 SVGIG (reference sequence). The CDR3 totals 11 residues. V shed 4 bases, J shed 9 bases, and the junction held 4 bases outside the gene matches. As DNA, the CDR3 is TGTGCCTGGATGGCGGGAGCGACGCAGTATTTT. This gives the protein CAWMAGATQYF.

V usage is TRBV5-6 and J usage is TRBJ2-3; no clear D gene. Per the germline V gene, CDR1 is SGHDT and CDR2 is YYEEEE. CDR3 length: 14 amino acids. V lost 1 base and J lost 4, with 10 bases in between. The CDR3 nucleotides read TGTGCCAGCAGCTTGCGTCCCTCCTCAGATACGCAGTATTTT. It translates to CASSLRPSSDTQYF.

On this clone itself: Other DNA sequences in this specimen translate into the identical CDR3. This rearrangement joins TRBV29-1 to TRBJ2-7; D is undetermined. V lost 4 bases to trimming and J lost 0 bases, with 4 bases between them. The V gene's germline CDR1 is SQVTM and CDR2 ANQGSEA. The CDR3 loop spans 11 amino acids. CDR3 in amino acids: CSVANSYEQYF. The CDR3 region has the DNA TGCAGCGTTGCGAACTCCTACGAGCAGTACTTC.

Turning to this clone: Other DNA sequences from this sample encode an identical CDR3 as well. CDR3 sequence (DNA): TGCAGCGTTGAATCCGGGGGCACAGATACGCAGTATTTT. It translates to CSVESGGTDTQYF. The gene calls are TRBV29-1 and TRBJ2-3, with D maybe TRBD2 (5 bases). CDR3 size: 13 residues. Trimming removed 2 bases at V and 1 base at J, with 7 bases between. CDR1 is SQVTM, CDR2 ANQGSEA, per germline.

The chain combines TRBV14 with TRBJ2-1, with 8 bases lining up with TRBD1. Germline CDR1 SGHDN, CDR2 FVKESK. This CDR3 comprises 15 residues. The V gene end was trimmed by 6 bases and the J gene end by 8 bases; junction bases not matched to a gene: 12. The CDR3 DNA reads TGTGCCAGCAGTCCCCGGACAGGGTTGGATCATGAGCAGTTCTTC. Protein: CASSPRTGLDHEQFF. Drawing the rest from reference TRBV14 and TRBJ2-1, the complete variable domain is EAGVTQFPSHSVIEKGQTVTLRCDPISGHDNLYWYRRVMGKEIKFLLHFVKESKQDESGMPNNRFLAERTGGTYSTLKVQPAELEDSGVYFCASSPRTGLDHEQFFGPGTRLTVL.

The gene calls are TRBV7-2 and TRBJ2-1; D gene unclear. Trimming took 5 bases from V and 8 from J, leaving 7 bases between them. Germline V gene sequence: CDR1 SGHTA, CDR2 FQGNSA. The CDR3 sequence is 11 residues long. This CDR3 reads CASSLPYEQFF. The DNA for the CDR3 is TGTGCCAGCAGCCTCCCCTATGAGCAGTTCTTC. Complete variable domain (other parts from reference TRBV7-2 and TRBJ2-1): GAGVSQSPSNKVTEKGKDVELRCDPISGHTALYWYRQSLGQGLEFLIYFQGNSAPDKSGLPSDRFSAERTGGSVSTLTIQRTQQEDSAVYLCASSLPYEQFFGPGTRLTVL.

Turning to this clone: The sample holds other DNA sequences that translate to the same CDR3. The rearrangement joins TRBV30 to TRBJ2-3, with a tentative D call TRBD1 (5 bases). Germline loops: CDR1 GTSNPN, CDR2 SVGIG (reference sequence). V shed 0 bases and J shed 4 bases, with 8 bases lying between them. This CDR3 has 13 residues. CDR3 nucleotide sequence: TGTGCCTGGAGTGTTCAGGGCCCAGATACGCAGTATTTT. This encodes CAWSVQGPDTQYF.

This clone was detected a few times. The chain carries TRBV30 and TRBJ1-5, with TRBD1 matching 8 bases. This CDR3 spans 16 amino acids. Germline trimming cut 0 bases from V and 4 bases from J; bases unmatched to any gene: 8. CDR1 is GTSNPN, CDR2 SVGIG, per germline (reference sequence). The CDR3 loop is CAWSVFGQGQNQPQHF. The CDR3 region has the DNA TGTGCCTGGAGTGTATTCGGACAGGGCCAAAATCAGCCCCAGCATTTT.

The chain links TRBV5-1 to TRBJ2-5; 8 bases align to TRBD1. In germline, CDR1 is SGHRS, CDR2 YFSETQ. J lost 3 bases, V lost 4 bases, and 2 bases had no gene match. This CDR3 is built from 13 residues. The CDR3 sequence is CASSRDRKETQYF. The CDR3 coding sequence is TGCGCCAGCAGCCGGGACAGGAAAGAGACCCAGTACTTC. The full variable domain, completed using reference TRBV5-1 and TRBJ2-5, is KAGVTQTPRYLIKTRGQQVTLSCSPISGHRSVSWYQQTPGQGLQFLFEYFSETQRNKGNFPGRFSGRQFSNSRSEMNVSTLELGDSALYLCASSRDRKETQYFGPGTRLLVL.

The rearrangement links TRBV25-1 to TRBJ2-5; D unresolved. Trimming took off 5 bases at V and 4 bases at J, with 17 bases between the two ends. Germline V gene sequence: CDR1 MGHDK, CDR2 SYGVNS. This CDR3 is built from 15 residues. CDR3: CASSIASGLGETQYF. DNA for the CDR3: TGTGCCAGCAGTATCGCCAGTGGGTTGGGAGAGACCCAGTACTTC.

This rearrangement joins TRBV29-1 to TRBJ2-1, with TRBD2 identical over 8 bases. Trimming cost V 4 bases and J 6 bases; bases outside gene matches: 11. CDR1 and CDR2 (germline): SQVTM, ANQGSEA. The CDR3 spans 15 residues. CDR3 sequence: CSVALRLARSNEQFF. CDR3 nucleotide sequence: TGCAGCGTTGCTCTGAGACTAGCGAGGAGCAATGAGCAGTTCTTC.

The chain recombines TRBV30 with TRBJ1-1; D unclear. CDR1 GTSNPN and CDR2 SVGIG come from the germline V gene (reference sequence). The CDR3 runs to 12 residues. The V gene lost 5 bases and the J gene lost 2 bases, with 9 bases spanning the gap. The CDR3: CAWSRANTEAFF. The CDR3 DNA reads as TGTGCCTGGTCGCGGGCCAACACTGAAGCTTTCTTT.

CDR3 in amino acids: CASSVVGSVTGESEQYF. In nucleotides, the CDR3 is TGTGCCAGCAGCGTAGTTGGCTCGGTGACAGGGGAATCCGAGCAGTACTTC. This chain joins TRBV9 and TRBJ2-7, with 8 bases aligning to TRBD1. CDR1 and CDR2 from the germline V gene are SGDLS and YYNGEE. With 0 bases clipped from V and 6 bases from J, the junction kept 14 bases outside the gene matches. The CDR3 runs 17 residues.

V and J are TRBV7-6 and TRBJ2-7; 10 bases match TRBD1. The ends lost 2 bases at V and 5 bases at J; junction bases unmatched: 12. This CDR3 has 17 residues. Germline-derived CDR1 and CDR2 are SGHVS and FNYEAQ. CDR3 residues: CASSLYLGQGVKNEQYF. The DNA of the CDR3 is TGTGCCAGCAGCTTATATCTTGGACAGGGGGTAAAGAACGAGCAGTACTTC.